The 9 T cell receptor beta chains below were found in one sample sequenced in a study of T cell responses to AZD1222 COVID-19 vaccine. Generated by immunoSEQ multiplex PCR, the TCRdb table keeps only in-frame clones and is missing some. The repertoire holds approximately 120,000 clones, with around 90% as singletons. The sample consisted of peripheral blood, taken on day 0 of AZD1222 vaccination. The source of these receptors is an adult in good health.

V gene TRBV7-2 combines with J gene TRBJ1-5; 10 bases map to TRBD1. Germline V gene data show CDR1 as SGHTA and CDR2 as FQGNSA. The CDR3 spans 14 residues. The ends lost 1 base at V and 6 bases at J; junction bases unmatched: 0. The CDR3 loop is CASSLGDRGQPQHF. The CDR3 region has the DNA TGTGCCAGCAGCTTAGGGGACAGGGGTCAGCCCCAGCATTTT.

The rearrangement links TRBV6-2 or TRBV6-3 to TRBJ2-7; D is ambiguous. V lost 6 bases to trimming and J lost 4 bases, with 10 bases between them. CDR3 size: 12 residues. CDR1 is MNHEY, CDR2 SVGEGT, per germline. The CDR3 here is CASSDLGYEQYF. DNA of the CDR3: TGTGCCAGCAGCGACCTGGGTTACGAGCAGTACTTC.

This clone was counted many times. V and J are TRBV5-1 and TRBJ2-3; 8 nucleotides line up with TRBD1. The J segment lost 0 bases and the V segment lost 3 bases, leaving 6 bases of the junction unmatched. The CDR3 spans 16 residues. The germline V gene has CDR1 SGHRS and CDR2 YFSETQ. The CDR3 region has the DNA TGCGCCAGCAGCTCCGGACAGGGACCCAGCACAGATACGCAGTATTTT. Residues: CASSSGQGPSTDTQYF.

In regard to this clone: Other DNA sequences in the same sample also yield this CDR3. The chain uses TRBV28 and TRBJ1-2, with 12 bases fitting TRBD1. Germline V CDR1 and CDR2: MDHEN, SYDVKM. V lost 3 bases and J lost 8; bases outside the gene matches: 4. This CDR3 comprises 14 residues. CDR3 in DNA: TGTGCCAGCAGTTTGGGACAGGGGGCGGGCGGCTACACCTTC. It is translated as CASSLGQGAGGYTF.

This chain connects TRBV4-1 to TRBJ2-2, with 10 nucleotides matching TRBD1. J gave up 5 bases and V 2 bases, and 11 bases lay outside the gene matches. The V gene's germline CDR1 is MGHRA and CDR2 YSYEKL. The CDR3 is 18 amino acids. In DNA, the CDR3 is TGCGCCAGCAGCCAAAGAAATACCGGGACAGGGGAAACCGGGGAGCTGTTTTTT. Residues: CASSQRNTGTGETGELFF.

The chain links TRBV2 to TRBJ2-3; D might be TRBD1 (6 bases). Per the germline V gene, CDR1 is SNHLY and CDR2 is FYNNEI. This CDR3 comprises 13 residues. Trimming cost V 8 bases and J 3 bases, with 12 bases left between them. DNA of the CDR3: TGTGCCAGCGGTGGACAGACAACAGATACGCAGTATTTT. Translating gives CASGGQTTDTQYF.

The chain couples TRBV5-6 to TRBJ1-2; 8 bases fit TRBD1. The germline CDR1 and CDR2 sequences are SGHDT and YYEEEE. CDR3 length: 16 residues. Trimming removed 4 bases from V and 4 bases from J; junction bases left unmatched: 12. CDR3: CASSLSDRGFFYGYTF. CDR3 DNA: TGTGCCAGCAGCCTTAGCGACAGGGGATTTTTCTATGGCTACACCTTC.

The chain is built from TRBV19 and TRBJ2-2; 10 bases agree with TRBD2. With 3 bases clipped from V and 3 bases from J, the junction kept 4 bases outside the gene matches. Germline V gene data show CDR1 as LNHDA and CDR2 as SQIVND (reference sequence). CDR3 size: 16 residues. The CDR3 sequence is CASSINSGRYTGELFF. The CDR3 nucleotides read TGTGCCAGTAGTATCAATAGCGGGAGGTACACCGGGGAGCTGTTTTTT. The variable domain in full, with the rest retrieved from reference TRBV19 and TRBJ2-2, is DGGITQSPKYLFRKEGQNVTLSCEQNLNHDAMYWYRQDPGQGLRLIYYSQIVNDFQKGDIAEGYSVSREKKESFPLTVTSAQKNPTAFYLCASSINSGRYTGELFFGEGSRLTVL.

The genes are TRBV5-1 and TRBJ2-7; D possibly uses TRBD1 or TRBD2 (5 bases each). The V end was cut by 4 bases, the J end by 1 base, with 15 bases between. The CDR3 extends over 15 amino acids. Germline assignment: CDR1 SGHRS and CDR2 YFSETQ. CDR3 sequence reads: CASSPVGVGSYEQYF. Here the CDR3 DNA reads TGCGCCAGCAGCCCCGTGGGGGTAGGGTCCTACGAGCAGTACTTC.